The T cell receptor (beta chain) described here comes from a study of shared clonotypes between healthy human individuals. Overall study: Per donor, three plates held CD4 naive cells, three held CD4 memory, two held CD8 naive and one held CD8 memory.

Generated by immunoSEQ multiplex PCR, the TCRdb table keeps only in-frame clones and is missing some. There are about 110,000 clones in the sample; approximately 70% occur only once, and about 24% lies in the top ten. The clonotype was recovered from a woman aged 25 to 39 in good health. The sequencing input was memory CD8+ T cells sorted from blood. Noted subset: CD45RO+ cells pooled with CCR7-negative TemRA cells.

CDR3 sequence (DNA): TGTGCCAGCATGGGGGGGACAGGGGATACCGGGGAGCTGTTTTTT. It yields the protein CASMGGTGDTGELFF. This chain uses TRBV6-1 with TRBJ2-2; the match to TRBD1 covers 10 bases. The V segment lost 7 bases and the J segment 5 bases; nucleotides outside the gene matches: 7. Per the germline V gene, CDR1 is MNHNS and CDR2 is SASEGT. This CDR3 is 15 amino acids long.